One T cell receptor (beta chain) is described in this entry. Its target is unknown. Treatment locations for all participants with HIV were in the United States. The sample comes from a study of long-term antiretroviral therapy in people with HIV. Study in general: The oldest samples precede the 2015 immediate-ART recommendation by about a decade. Study-level results: Transplant-donor-level diversity was not reached after ART, though diversity increased. The study found narrower CDR3 length ranges in HIV repertoires than in controls.

Germline values: CDR1 SGHRS, CDR2 YFSETQ. The CDR3 consists of 16 residues. The V and J ends lost 0 bases and 0 bases, in that order; junction bases with no gene match: 2. The authors ran the immunoSEQ assay, v3.0, at survey level. Produced via immunoSEQ multiplex PCR; TCRdb's table is partial and in-frame only. This table has roughly 16,000 clones, around 96% appearing once. The receptor comes from a man younger than 40 with HIV. This chain uses TRBV5-1 with TRBJ2-2, with 7 bases that match TRBD1. Sequenced material: unsorted PBMCs, taken less than 12 years after starting antiretroviral therapy. As DNA, the CDR3 is TGCGCCAGCAGCTTGGGGGACAGTCCGAACACCGGGGAGCTGTTTTTT. Protein: CASSLGDSPNTGELFF. Variable domain in full (rest from reference TRBV5-1 and TRBJ2-2): KAGVTQTPRYLIKTRGQQVTLSCSPISGHRSVSWYQQTPGQGLQFLFEYFSETQRNKGNFPGRFSGRQFSNSRSEMNVSTLELGDSALYLCASSLGDSPNTGELFFGEGSRLTVL.